This TCR beta chain was obtained from a study of blood T cell repertoires in COVID-19. Study background: Sources were T cells, B-cell-depleted T cells, or PBMCs; the material itself was cDNA or gDNA.

Germline V gene lookup returns CDR1 MDHEN and CDR2 SYDVKM. The CDR3 totals 14 residues. V lost 6 bases, J lost 0 bases, and 5 bases stayed unmatched. Authors' methods: Amplifying reference gene primers gave estimates of nucleated cell counts. Some clones are missing from TCRdb's copy, which holds only in-frame ones; the method was immunoSEQ multiplex PCR. D and trimming were read from the DNA, whereas the V and J calls and clone size are those reported in that table. The sample includes some 130,000 clones, 70% to 90% of them seen just once. The chain couples TRBV28 to TRBJ2-7; 7 nucleotides align to TRBD1. The sample consisted of peripheral blood. This receptor was obtained from a woman aged 45 to 65 who had recovered from COVID-19. The CDR3, as DNA: TGTGCCAGCAGCCCAGGGGGTGCCTCCTACGAGCAGTACTTC. It specifies CASSPGGASYEQYF.